These 15 T cell receptor beta chains originate from one sample sequenced in a study of Ad26.COV2.S vaccination and SARS-CoV-2 variants. Profiling relied on immunoSEQ multiplex PCR, and the TCRdb table lists in-frame clones only, not all of them. The table lists roughly 380,000 clones, roughly 94% of them singletons, with 3% to 5% in the top ten. The input for sequencing was peripheral blood, taken after recovery from COVID-19. The origin of the receptors is a human donor who had recovered from COVID-19.

The genes are TRBV7-6 and TRBJ2-2; D is unclear. The CDR3 is made up of 15 amino acids. Germline V gene lookup returns CDR1 SGHVS and CDR2 FNYEAQ. V was pared by 5 bases and J by 2 bases, with 12 bases between. DNA for the CDR3: TGTGCCAGCAGCCCCCGGGTCGTCAACACCGGGGAGCTGTTTTTT. Translating gives CASSPRVVNTGELFF.

The chain has TRBV9 and TRBJ2-3; TRBD1 or TRBD2 may be the D gene (6 bases each). Germline CDR1 and CDR2: SGDLS and YYNGEE. V gave up 7 bases and J gave up 1 base, with 10 bases separating them. This CDR3 contains 13 residues. This chain's CDR3 is CASARGGTDTQYF. The CDR3 nucleotides are TGTGCCAGCGCTAGGGGGGGCACAGATACGCAGTATTTT.

V and J are TRBV9 and TRBJ2-7, with D perhaps matching TRBD2 (5 bases). Trimming took 0 bases from V and 9 from J, leaving 16 bases between them. Germline CDR1 reads SGDLS; CDR2 reads YYNGEE. This CDR3 region has 14 residues. CDR3: CASSVGMIEGSQYF. CDR3 DNA: TGTGCCAGCAGCGTAGGGATGATTGAGGGTTCGCAGTACTTC.

The chain has TRBV5-1 and TRBJ2-3; no clear D. Germline CDR1 is SGHRS and CDR2 is YFSETQ. Trimming took 0 bases from V and 1 from J, leaving 9 bases between them. The CDR3 extends over 15 amino acids. CDR3 region: CASSLATSGTDTQYF. The CDR3 DNA follows: TGCGCCAGCAGCTTGGCCACATCCGGCACAGATACGCAGTATTTT.

The table lists this clone with a count of one. In nucleotides, the CDR3 is TGTGCCACCAGTGATGCAGGGCAGCCCCAGCATTTT. Its translation: CATSDAGQPQHF. The V call is TRBV24-1, the J call TRBJ1-5, with D possibly matching TRBD1 (5 bases). This CDR3 is 12 amino acids long. Trimming stripped 3 bases from V and 7 bases from J, with 6 bases between. Germline V lookup: CDR1 KGHDR, CDR2 SFDVKD.

The rearrangement joins TRBV3-1 (or the pseudogene TRBV3-2) to TRBJ1-3; D is unresolved. The V end was cut by 0 bases, the J end by 4 bases, with 13 bases between. The CDR3 is 16 residues long. Germline V gene lookup returns CDR1 LGHDT and CDR2 YNNKEL (reference sequence). This chain's CDR3 is CASSQDRDPSGNTIYF. The CDR3 bases are TGTGCCAGCAGCCAAGATCGCGACCCCTCCGGAAACACCATATATTTT.

The J gene is TRBJ2-3, the V gene TRBV5-1; 8 bases line up with TRBD2. Germline V gene data show CDR1 as SGHRS and CDR2 as YFSETQ. Trimming at V came to 4 bases and at J to 4 bases, leaving 17 bases not matched to a gene. The CDR3 consists of 18 residues. Here the CDR3 reads CASSPPGGGPLPPDTQYF. CDR3 sequence (DNA): TGCGCCAGCAGCCCTCCCGGGGGGGGGCCCCTACCCCCAGATACGCAGTATTTT.

The chain carries TRBV7-9 and TRBJ1-5, with D unclear. The V gene lost 4 bases and the J gene lost 0 bases, with 10 bases spanning the gap. Germline loops: CDR1 SEHNR, CDR2 FQNEAQ (reference sequence). The CDR3 covers 15 residues. The CDR3 loop is CASSSTRRSNQPQHF. The CDR3 DNA reads TGTGCCAGCAGCTCGACAAGACGTAGCAATCAGCCCCAGCATTTT. Complete variable domain (other parts from reference TRBV7-9 and TRBJ1-5): DTGVSQNPRHKITKRGQNVTFRCDPISEHNRLYWYRQTLGQGPEFLTYFQNEAQLEKSRLLSDRFSAERPKGSFSTLEIQRTEQGDSAMYLCASSSTRRSNQPQHFGDGTRLSIL.

The J gene is TRBJ1-2, the V gene TRBV28; 7 positions agree with TRBD1. The CDR3 totals 17 residues. J lost 5 bases, V lost 1 base, and 13 bases had no gene match. CDR1 is MDHEN, CDR2 SYDVKM, per germline. The CDR3 sequence is CASSLFPYRGGEYGYTF. CDR3 nucleotide sequence: TGTGCCAGCAGTTTATTCCCCTACAGGGGAGGGGAATATGGCTACACCTTC.

This clone was seen a handful of times. The chain carries TRBV4-3 and TRBJ1-3; no definite D call. The CDR3 length is 14 residues. The V gene's germline CDR1 is LGHNA and CDR2 YSLEER. The V gene lost 4 bases and the J gene lost 7 bases, with 14 bases spanning the gap. The CDR3 DNA reads as TGCGCCAGCAGCCCCTCCGGCGGCGGGAACACCATATATTTT. It yields the protein CASSPSGGGNTIYF.

The chain couples TRBV10-1 to TRBJ2-7; D is tentatively TRBD1 or TRBD2 (6 bases each). The CDR3 runs to 15 residues. The V and J ends lost 2 bases and 1 base respectively, with 12 bases between them. Germline CDR1 reads WNHNN; CDR2 reads SYGVQD (reference sequence). The CDR3 here is CASSENWGASYEQYF. The CDR3 nucleotides read TGCGCCAGCAGTGAGAATTGGGGGGCTTCCTACGAGCAGTACTTC.

Only a few counts were recorded for this clone. The gene calls are TRBV6-5 and TRBJ1-2, with D uncertain. V shed 7 bases and J shed 8 bases, with 20 bases lying between them. This CDR3 is 14 amino acids long. CDR1 and CDR2 (germline): MNHEY, SVGAGI. The CDR3: CASTPSFGRAGYTF. The CDR3 coding sequence is TGTGCCAGCACTCCGTCCTTTGGACGGGCAGGCTACACCTTC.

The chain is built from TRBV5-4 and TRBJ1-2, with 8 bases aligning to TRBD1. This CDR3 is 16 amino acids long. Germline V lookup: CDR1 SGHNT, CDR2 YYREEE (reference sequence). V gave up 0 bases and J gave up 2 bases; unmatched junction bases: 6. The CDR3 bases are TGTGCCAGCAGCTTGGCGCGCCAGGGGGCGAACTATGGCTACACCTTC. As protein: CASSLARQGANYGYTF. The variable domain in full, completed from reference TRBV5-4 and TRBJ1-2, reads ETGVTQSPTHLIKTRGQQVTLRCSSQSGHNTVSWYQQALGQGPQFIFQYYREEENGRGNFPPRFSGLQFPNYSSELNVNALELDDSALYLCASSLARQGANYGYTFGSGTRLTVV.

This clone was detected only once. The V and J genes are TRBV5-1 and TRBJ1-4; 9 bases align to TRBD1. V gave up 0 bases and J gave up 7 bases; unmatched junction bases: 1. CDR1 and CDR2 (germline): SGHRS, YFSETQ. CDR3 length: 14 residues. The CDR3, as DNA: TGCGCCAGCAGCTTGGACAGGGGGCTTGAAAAACTGTTTTTT. Translation: CASSLDRGLEKLFF.

This clone was observed a handful of times. V gene TRBV7-9 combines with J gene TRBJ1-5; 9 positions match TRBD1. Trimming took 1 base from V and 6 from J; bases not matched to a gene: 4. CDR1 is SEHNR, CDR2 FQNEAQ, per germline (reference sequence). The CDR3 runs to 15 residues. CDR3 sequence: CASSLGTGVGQPQHF. CDR3 coding DNA: TGTGCCAGCAGCTTAGGGACAGGGGTGGGTCAGCCCCAGCATTTT. Together with reference TRBV7-9 and TRBJ1-5, the CDR3 gives the full variable domain: DTGVSQNPRHKITKRGQNVTFRCDPISEHNRLYWYRQTLGQGPEFLTYFQNEAQLEKSRLLSDRFSAERPKGSFSTLEIQRTEQGDSAMYLCASSLGTGVGQPQHFGDGTRLSIL.